A selection of T cell receptor beta chains follows, all from one sample in a study of shared clonotypes between healthy human individuals. Clones were sequenced by immunoSEQ multiplex PCR, and TCRdb holds only the in-frame ones, with some missing. The data hold some 2.3 million clones, with 80% to 95% observed a single time. The specimen was naive CD4+ T cells from PBMCs. The receptors shown here come from a man aged 18 to 35 in good health. Some clones in this sample may be carry-over from other donors' samples. Both conserved end residues are part of each CDR3. Each record gives: CDR3 DNA, CDR3 protein, V gene, D gene, clone size, J gene. The D gene is left open where the match is weak. Only some rows state a clone size, as once, few, many or a class for expanded clones.

DNA: TGTGCCAGCAGTTTATACAGGGGTTGGACCGGGGAGCTGTTTTTT
CDR3: CASSLYRGWTGELFF
V: TRBV28
D: TRBD1
size: -
J: TRBJ2-2

DNA: TGTGCCAGCAGTCCTAGAGGACAGGGGGCCTACAATGAGCAGTTCTTC
CDR3: CASSPRGQGAYNEQFF
V: TRBV28
D: TRBD1
size: -
J: TRBJ2-1

DNA: TGTGCCAGCAGCTCTTCTTGGTCCCAGGGGAATCAGCCCCAGCATTTT
CDR3: CASSSSWSQGNQPQHF
V: TRBV4-2
D: -
size: -
J: TRBJ1-5

DNA: TGTGCCAGCAGCCGGACAACCCTAAACGCAGATACGCAGTATTTT
CDR3: CASSRTTLNADTQYF
V: TRBV28
D: -
size: -
J: TRBJ2-3

DNA: TGTGCCAGCAGCGCGGACAGGGCTAACAACGAGCAGTACTTC
CDR3: CASSADRANNEQYF
V: TRBV9
D: TRBD1
size: -
J: TRBJ2-7

DNA: TGTGCCAGCAGCGATACAGGGGGCCAAGAGACCCAGTACTTC
CDR3: CASSDTGGQETQYF
V: TRBV5-6
D: TRBD1
size: -
J: TRBJ2-5

DNA: TGCGCCAGCAGCTTGGTGGGAGACACCGATGAGCAGTTCTTC
CDR3: CASSLVGDTDEQFF
V: TRBV5-1
D: -
size: -
J: TRBJ2-1

DNA: TGTGCCAGCAGCCTAACCCGACAGGGGGAAAACATTCAGTACTTC
CDR3: CASSLTRQGENIQYF
V: TRBV28
D: TRBD1
size: -
J: TRBJ2-4

DNA: TGTGCCAGCAGTGAGGGAACCTCCTACGAGCAGTACTTC
CDR3: CASSEGTSYEQYF
V: TRBV2
D: -
size: -
J: TRBJ2-7

DNA: TGTGCCAGCAGTCTCGGGACCGCGTTTGGCGGGGAGCTGTTTTTT
CDR3: CASSLGTAFGGELFF
V: TRBV28
D: -
size: -
J: TRBJ2-2

DNA: TGTGCCAGCGAGATCATCGGCGGGACGGGCACCGGGGAGCTGTTTTTT
CDR3: CASEIIGGTGTGELFF
V: TRBV7-2
D: -
size: -
J: TRBJ2-2

DNA: TGTGCCAGCAGCTCTCAAAAGGGGGGACCGAACACTGAAGCTTTCTTT
CDR3: CASSSQKGGPNTEAFF
V: TRBV5-4
D: -
size: -
J: TRBJ1-1

DNA: TGCGCCAGCTTCCGGGGGGCCGGTGACACTGAAGCTTTCTTT
CDR3: CASFRGAGDTEAFF
V: TRBV5-1
D: -
size: -
J: TRBJ1-1

DNA: TGTGCCAGCAGCCCCCGGTCCCGGTTAACAGATACGCAGTATTTT
CDR3: CASSPRSRLTDTQYF
V: TRBV7-9
D: -
size: -
J: TRBJ2-3

DNA: TGTGCCAGCAGCCCCCGAGGGGGGAACACTAAAGCTTTCTTT
CDR3: CASSPRGGNTKAFF
V: TRBV7-2
D: -
size: -
J: TRBJ1-1

DNA: TGTGCCAGCAGTGTGAGTTTACCCCGGGAGACGCAGTATTTT
CDR3: CASSVSLPRETQYF
V: TRBV2
D: -
size: -
J: TRBJ2-3

DNA: TGTGCCAGCAGCACCACGGGACAGGGCACAGATACGCAGTATTTT
CDR3: CASSTTGQGTDTQYF
V: TRBV21-1
D: -
size: -
J: TRBJ2-3

DNA: TGCGCCAGCAGCCCCGCCGTAGCGACAGGGGTCACTGAAGCTTTCTTT
CDR3: CASSPAVATGVTEAFF
V: TRBV5-1
D: TRBD1
size: -
J: TRBJ1-1

DNA: TGTGCCAGCAGTGAAGTGGGTCGCGGCACAGATACGCAGTATTTT
CDR3: CASSEVGRGTDTQYF
V: TRBV2
D: -
size: -
J: TRBJ2-3

DNA: TGTGCCTGGAGTGTAGAGGACAGGGAGAATCCCCAAGAGACCCAGTACTTC
CDR3: CAWSVEDRENPQETQYF
V: TRBV30
D: TRBD1
size: -
J: TRBJ2-5

DNA: TGTGCCAGCAGTGTTTCTCACACAGATACGCAGTATTTT
CDR3: CASSVSHTDTQYF
V: TRBV7-2
D: -
size: -
J: TRBJ2-3

DNA: TGTGCCAGCAGCTTATTGGGGACCACAGATACGCAGTATTTT
CDR3: CASSLLGTTDTQYF
V: TRBV7-3
D: -
size: -
J: TRBJ2-3

DNA: TGTGCCAGCAGCGTAAGGGGGAGTTTAGTTGGAAACACCATATATTTT
CDR3: CASSVRGSLVGNTIYF
V: TRBV9
D: -
size: -
J: TRBJ1-3

DNA: TGTGCCAGCAGTTTTAGCGGGAGATTGGGTCAGACCCAGTACTTC
CDR3: CASSFSGRLGQTQYF
V: TRBV27
D: TRBD2
size: -
J: TRBJ2-5

DNA: TGCGCCAGCAGCCGAGATGGGGGGGGCGTGCCCTACAATGAGCAGTTCTTC
CDR3: CASSRDGGGVPYNEQFF
V: TRBV4-1
D: -
size: -
J: TRBJ2-1

DNA: TGTGCCAGCAGCGTGACTAGCGGCCCAGTCGAGCAGTTCTTC
CDR3: CASSVTSGPVEQFF
V: TRBV9
D: TRBD2
size: once
J: TRBJ2-1

DNA: TGTGCCAGCAGTCCGCAGGGGGCTGAAGATACGCAGTATTTT
CDR3: CASSPQGAEDTQYF
V: TRBV28
D: TRBD1
size: -
J: TRBJ2-3

DNA: TGTGCCAGCAGTGAAGGGGGACTAATAGCTCCGGGGTACTTC
CDR3: CASSEGGLIAPGYF
V: TRBV25-1
D: TRBD2
size: -
J: TRBJ2-4

DNA: TGCGCCAGCAGCCAAGAGTCCTCACCTAGCACAGATACGCAGTATTTT
CDR3: CASSQESSPSTDTQYF
V: TRBV4-1
D: -
size: -
J: TRBJ2-3

DNA: TGTGCCAGCAGCGCGGGTGGGACCCAGTACTTC
CDR3: CASSAGGTQYF
V: TRBV7-3
D: -
size: -
J: TRBJ2-5

DNA: TGTGCCAGCAGCCCCGGGGAGAGGCGGGCGAACTATGGCTACACCTTC
CDR3: CASSPGERRANYGYTF
V: TRBV9
D: -
size: -
J: TRBJ1-2

DNA: TGTGCCAGCAGCCTCCAACAGGGACACACAGATACGCAGTATTTT
CDR3: CASSLQQGHTDTQYF
V: TRBV7-3
D: -
size: -
J: TRBJ2-3

DNA: TGCGCCAGCAGCTTGCAGGGGCTAGATGAAGCTTTCTTT
CDR3: CASSLQGLDEAFF
V: TRBV5-1
D: -
size: -
J: TRBJ1-1

DNA: TGTGCCAGCGGCTCAGGGAGCTTTTACGACGAGCAGTACTTC
CDR3: CASGSGSFYDEQYF
V: TRBV7-2
D: -
size: -
J: TRBJ2-7

DNA: TGTGCCAGCAGTTATGTCCAGGAGGCGAGAAACACCATATATTTT
CDR3: CASSYVQEARNTIYF
V: TRBV6-5
D: -
size: -
J: TRBJ1-3

DNA: TGTGCCAGCAGTTTCCGGGGATTAGGCTACGAGCAGTACTTC
CDR3: CASSFRGLGYEQYF
V: TRBV28
D: -
size: -
J: TRBJ2-7

DNA: TGTGCCAGCTCACCCCCAGGAAGACGGAACACTGAAGCTTTCTTT
CDR3: CASSPPGRRNTEAFF
V: TRBV18
D: -
size: -
J: TRBJ1-1

DNA: TGTGCCAGCAGCATCCCTGGGACAGGGGGCTACGAGCAGTACTTC
CDR3: CASSIPGTGGYEQYF
V: TRBV7-3
D: TRBD1
size: -
J: TRBJ2-7

DNA: TGTGCCAGCAGCTACCCGGGACTAGCGTCCCATGAGCAGTTCTTC
CDR3: CASSYPGLASHEQFF
V: TRBV7-2
D: TRBD2
size: -
J: TRBJ2-1

DNA: TGTGCCAGCAGTTATTTGGTGGAGGGAACTGAAGCTTTCTTT
CDR3: CASSYLVEGTEAFF
V: TRBV6-6
D: -
size: -
J: TRBJ1-1

DNA: TGTGCCAGCAGCCCCCCCGGGGCGCTTAACTATGGCTACACCTTC
CDR3: CASSPPGALNYGYTF
V: TRBV6-5
D: -
size: once
J: TRBJ1-2

DNA: TGTGCCAGCTCACCACTCGGAGGTCAGCCCCAGCATTTT
CDR3: CASSPLGGQPQHF
V: TRBV18
D: -
size: once
J: TRBJ1-5